These 10 T cell receptor beta chains originate from one sample sequenced in a study of cytomegalovirus exposure and HLA in healthy donors. PCR amplification relied on 60 Vbeta primers (plus 13 Jbeta primers). Using immunoSEQ multiplex PCR, the repertoire was profiled, and TCRdb retains in-frame clones only, with some absent. The profile shows roughly 110,000 clones, 60% to 80% of them singletons. The sequencing input was PBMCs. All receptors derive from a human donor in good health.

V is TRBV19 and J is TRBJ1-2; 8 bases match TRBD1. There are 14 residues in the CDR3. After removal of 3 bases from V and 4 bases from J, the junction contained 4 bases not matched to a gene. The germline V gene has CDR1 LNHDA and CDR2 SQIVND (reference sequence). The CDR3 DNA reads TGTGCCAGTAGTATCCAGGGGGCAACCTATGGCTACACCTTC. It yields the protein CASSIQGATYGYTF.

The V and J genes are TRBV4-3 and TRBJ2-1; D is unclear. The germline V gene encodes CDR1 LGHNA and CDR2 YSLEER. The germline V and J ends were trimmed by 0 bases and 5 bases, with 8 bases remaining between them. CDR3 length: 14 amino acids. The CDR3 region has the DNA TGCGCCAGCAGCCAAGAATTACTTGACAATGAGCAGTTCTTC. Its protein is CASSQELLDNEQFF.

The chain combines TRBV5-4 with TRBJ2-7; 12 nucleotides align to TRBD2. CDR1 is SGHNT, CDR2 YYREEE, per germline (reference sequence). The J segment lost 0 bases and the V segment lost 4 bases, leaving 5 bases of the junction unmatched. The CDR3 contains 16 residues. CDR3 sequence reads: CASSPGLAGLSYEQYF. The CDR3 DNA reads TGTGCCAGCAGCCCGGGACTAGCGGGCCTCTCCTACGAGCAGTACTTC.

The J gene is TRBJ1-1, the V gene TRBV27; possible D gene TRBD1, 5 bases. V lost 5 bases and J 1 base, leaving 14 bases between the germline ends. The CDR3 loop spans 15 amino acids. Germline loops: CDR1 MNHEY, CDR2 SMNVEV (reference sequence). The CDR3 DNA sequence: TGTGCCAGCAGTACCCGATGGACAACGAACACTGAAGCTTTCTTT. Protein: CASSTRWTTNTEAFF.

The chain is built from TRBV10-3 and TRBJ2-7; perhaps TRBD2 as D (6 bases). The length of the CDR3 is 15 residues. Germline CDR1 and CDR2: ENHRY and SYGVKD. V lost 0 bases and J lost 0, with 9 bases in between. CDR3 sequence reads: CAISESDYRSYEQYF. The DNA for the CDR3 is TGTGCCATCAGTGAGTCGGACTACCGCTCCTACGAGCAGTACTTC.

The V gene is TRBV29-1, the J gene TRBJ2-5; no clear D. The CDR3 has 15 amino acids. The V end was cut by 0 bases, the J end by 1 base, with 12 bases between. Per the germline V gene, CDR1 is SQVTM and CDR2 is ANQGSEA. CDR3 region: CSVEDRGRFQETQYF. For the CDR3, the DNA is TGCAGCGTTGAAGATCGTGGCAGGTTCCAAGAGACCCAGTACTTC.

Only a few counts were recorded for this clone. The CDR3 DNA sequence: TGTGCCACCAGCAGAGAAAAGGGGGTTCTAGGTGGCTACACCTTC. Protein product: CATSREKGVLGGYTF. The V gene is TRBV15, the J gene TRBJ1-2; D is perhaps TRBD1 (6 bases). The CDR3 is 15 amino acids. V was shortened by 0 bases and J by 7 bases, with 15 bases between the two germline ends. Germline CDR1 and CDR2: LNHNV and YYDKDF (reference sequence).

The rearrangement links TRBV19 to TRBJ2-7; 10 nucleotides match TRBD2. The germline V gene encodes CDR1 LNHDA and CDR2 SQIVND (reference sequence). The CDR3 totals 14 residues. The ends lost 5 bases at V and 5 bases at J; junction bases unmatched: 6. CDR3 DNA sequence: TGTGCCAGTAGTCCCTCCGGGACTAGCGACGAGCAGTACTTC. Residues: CASSPSGTSDEQYF.

V and J are TRBV9 and TRBJ2-1; a possible D gene is TRBD2 (6 bases). Trimming stripped 3 bases from V and 3 bases from J, with 16 bases between. In germline, CDR1 is SGDLS, CDR2 YYNGEE. The CDR3 contains 16 residues. The CDR3 nucleotides read TGTGCCAGCAGCGGCATCGGAGCGGACTACTACAATGAGCAGTTCTTC. Residues: CASSGIGADYYNEQFF.

The rearrangement uses TRBV7-2 and TRBJ2-7; D gene unclear. This CDR3 has 15 residues. Trimming pared 0 bases from V and 7 bases from J, leaving 16 bases between. The germline CDR1 and CDR2 sequences are SGHTA and FQGNSA. This CDR3 reads CASSLAMGPPREQYF. The CDR3 coding sequence is TGTGCCAGCAGCTTAGCGATGGGCCCTCCCCGGGAGCAGTACTTC.